The clone carrying this T cell receptor beta chain occurred many times. Its antigen is not known. This CDR3 is 16 amino acids long. Trimming removed 1 base from V and 7 bases from J, with 19 bases in between. Germline lookup yields CDR1 MNHNY and CDR2 SVGAGI (reference sequence). Using RNA template, CDR3s of TCR alpha and beta were amplified with iRepertoire arm-PCR. TCRdb fed the multiplex PCR reads into MiXCR, producing one record per CDR3 protein. Of some 190,000 distinct CDR3 sequences detected, more than 30% appear once; the ten largest clones hold around 21%. The data were taken from a study of glioma-infiltrating T cells. Findings and caveats of the study: Non-neoplastic patients had below-expected tissue-blood divergence, while all gliomas exceeded expectation.

The receptor was derived from a human donor with low-grade glioma or glioblastoma, undergoing nonglioma brain surgery, or in good health (not recorded which). The source material was glioma tissue, nonneoplastic brain tissue, or PBMCs (not recorded which). The chain uses TRBV6-6 and TRBJ1-2, with no clear D. The CDR3 bases are TGTGCCAGCAGTTACTTTCCCCGGTCCCGGATGTTTGGCTACACCTTC. Residues: CASSYFPRSRMFGYTF.